This T cell receptor beta chain was identified during a study of vaccination effects on CD4 cells after COVID-19. Study-wide background: Either the BNT162b2 or mRNA-1273 vaccine was given to participants in two doses. Study-level results: Clones that were induced by infection or by vaccine showed marked contraction late after vaccination. The study enrolled few convalescent patients and sampled no early post-infection timepoints.

Before any sequencing was done, the ViraFEST assay used viral peptide pools to expand antigen-specific CD4+ T cells. When less than 12 days of culture had elapsed, CD4+ T cells were isolated. Vaccinated participants had no history of SARS-CoV-2 infection and tested negative for nucleocapsid antibodies. Details on this clone: The antigen is unknown.

Method: immunoSEQ multiplex PCR; TCRdb's copy keeps in-frame clones and lacks some. The sample lists tens of thousands of clones; around 74% were seen once. Sequences were derived from CD4+ T cells from PBMCs cultured with HCoV-NL63 spike peptides, sampled before COVID-19 vaccination. The TCR sequence derives from a human donor who received a COVID-19 vaccine.

In DNA form, the CDR3 reads TGTGCCAGCAGCCGGGACAGCGAAGAGACCCAGTACTTC. Protein sequence: CASSRDSEETQYF. V is TRBV2 and J is TRBJ2-5, with 7 positions matching TRBD1. The CDR3 loop spans 13 amino acids. Trimming at V came to 6 bases and at J to 3 bases, leaving 4 bases not matched to a gene. Germline values: CDR1 SNHLY, CDR2 FYNNEI.